The sequence of this TCR beta chain was determined in a study of shared clonotypes between healthy human individuals. Study results and caveats: Only blood underwent sampling, and tissue repertoires likely differ.

The CDR3 sequence is 15 residues long. Germline CDR1 and CDR2: KGHSH and LQKENI. The V gene end was trimmed by 3 bases and the J gene end by 9 bases; junction bases not matched to a gene: 11. Produced via immunoSEQ multiplex PCR; TCRdb's table is partial and in-frame only. The sample contains roughly 2.6 million clones, around nine tenths of which appear only once. The table lists this clone with a few counts. What it binds is unknown. This sequence originates from a man between 18 and 29 years old in good health. Sample: naive CD4+ T cells sorted from blood. Subset indicated: CD45RA+ positively selected. V is TRBV18 and J is TRBJ1-1; 9 nucleotides agree with TRBD1. CDR3 DNA: TGTGCCAGCTCACCTGATTCGGGACAGGGAAAGAAAGCTTTCTTT. It specifies CASSPDSGQGKKAFF.